This T cell receptor beta chain was observed in a study of Ad26.COV2.S vaccination and SARS-CoV-2 variants. Treatment defined: about 20 received Ad26.COV2.S at low or high dose, single or two shots; about 5 received placebo; per-sample allocation not given. It was on day 63 after the first vaccine or placebo injection that samples were taken. A note on this clone: No antigen is known for it.

The germline V gene has CDR1 KGHDR and CDR2 SFDVKD. J was trimmed by 5 bases and V by 7 bases; bases with no gene match: 9. The CDR3 extends over 15 amino acids. Notes on the study in general: Reports say spike-specific CD8+ and CD4+ T cell responses covered substantial breadth after vaccination. Those who received the vaccine showed greater spike-specific TCR breadth than those given placebo.

Produced via immunoSEQ multiplex PCR; TCRdb's table is partial and in-frame only. The sample comprises some 350,000 clones, about 85% of which are singletons, and roughly 3.1% rests with the top ten. The sample was peripheral blood, taken in a trial of Ad26.COV2.S vaccine versus placebo. This rearrangement joins TRBV24-1 to TRBJ2-5; 10 bases are a match to TRBD1. The sequence came from a person aged 18 to 59 who received the Ad26.COV2.S COVID-19 vaccine or a placebo. Written as DNA, the CDR3 is TGTGCCACCAGCCCGGGACAGGGGCCCGGTGAGACCCAGTACTTC. This sequence encodes CATSPGQGPGETQYF.